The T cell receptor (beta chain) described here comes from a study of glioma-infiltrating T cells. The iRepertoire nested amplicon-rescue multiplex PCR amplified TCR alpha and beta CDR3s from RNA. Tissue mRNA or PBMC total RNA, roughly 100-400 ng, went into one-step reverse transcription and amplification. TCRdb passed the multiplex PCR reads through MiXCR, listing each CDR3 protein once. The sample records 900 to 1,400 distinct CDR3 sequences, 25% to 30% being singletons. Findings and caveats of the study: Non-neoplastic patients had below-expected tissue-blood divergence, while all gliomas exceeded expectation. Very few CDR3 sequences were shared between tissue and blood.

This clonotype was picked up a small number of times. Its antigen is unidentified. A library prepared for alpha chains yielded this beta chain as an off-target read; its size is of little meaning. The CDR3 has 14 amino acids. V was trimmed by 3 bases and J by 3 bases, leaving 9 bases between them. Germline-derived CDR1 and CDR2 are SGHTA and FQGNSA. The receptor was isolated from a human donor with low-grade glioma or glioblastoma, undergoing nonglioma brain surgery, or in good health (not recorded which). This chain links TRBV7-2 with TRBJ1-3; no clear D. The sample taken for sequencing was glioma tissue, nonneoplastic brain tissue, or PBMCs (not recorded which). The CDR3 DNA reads TGTGCCAGCAGCTTCTCCGGGTTTGGAAACACCATATATTTT. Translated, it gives CASSFSGFGNTIYF.